The 13 T cell receptor beta chains given below trace back to one sample, sequenced in a study of radiotherapy plus CTLA-4 blockade in lung cancer. Assay used: immunoSEQ multiplex PCR; TCRdb lists only in-frame clones, some missing. The sample holds some 110,000 clones, 81% seen once. The specimen comprised peripheral blood, sampled from a patient treated with radiotherapy plus ipilimumab. The receptors stem from a human donor with non-small cell lung cancer that progressed on radiotherapy plus ipilimumab. Some clones in this sample may be carry-over from other donors' samples.

This clone was observed once. The chain links TRBV28 to TRBJ1-3; 11 bases match TRBD1. Trimming took 5 bases from V and 4 from J; bases not matched to a gene: 7. Germline V gives CDR1 MDHEN, CDR2 SYDVKM. This CDR3 contains 16 residues. DNA of the CDR3: TGTGCCAGCAGTACCCCCGGACAGGGGGCAGGAAACACCATATATTTT. Its protein product is CASSTPGQGAGNTIYF.

CDR3 in DNA: TGTGCCAGCAGCCAAGAAGCAGGGGCCCAAAATTCACCCCTCCACTTT. Its translation is CASSQEAGAQNSPLHF. The rearrangement joins TRBV4-2 to TRBJ1-6; possibly TRBD1 for D (6 bases). Germline values: CDR1 LGHNA, CDR2 YNFKEQ. Trimming took 0 bases from V and 7 from J, leaving 13 bases between them. The CDR3 loop spans 16 amino acids.

The CDR3 is CASSWTANYGYTF. The DNA of the CDR3 is TGTGCCAGCAGCTGGACAGCCAACTATGGCTACACCTTC. This rearrangement joins TRBV27 to TRBJ1-2, with D possibly being TRBD1 (6 bases). The CDR3 has 13 amino acids. CDR1 and CDR2 (germline): MNHEY, SMNVEV (reference sequence). V dropped 6 bases and J dropped 2 bases, with 10 bases sitting between them.

This clone was counted between two and nine times. The chain employs TRBV5-1 and TRBJ2-1, with 8 bases that match TRBD1. This CDR3 contains 15 residues. Germline CDR1 SGHRS, CDR2 YFSETQ. J lost 10 bases, V lost 0 bases, and 9 bases had no gene match. The CDR3 DNA sequence: TGCGCCAGCAGCTTGGGGTTGGACAGGGTACACGAGCAGTTCTTC. It is translated as CASSLGLDRVHEQFF.

The gene calls are TRBV14 and TRBJ2-7; D perhaps matches TRBD2 (6 bases). Trimming left V 4 bases short and J 5 bases short, with 15 bases between. This CDR3 comprises 14 residues. The germline CDR1 and CDR2 sequences are SGHDN and FVKESK. The CDR3 here is CASSPFRGSNEQYF. In DNA form, the CDR3 reads TGTGCCAGCAGCCCCTTCCGGGGGAGCAACGAGCAGTACTTC.

This chain links TRBV27 with TRBJ2-7; TRBD1 aligns across 10 bases. The junction had 11 bases not matched to a gene; V was cut back by 2 bases and J by 7 bases. The CDR3 covers 16 residues. Looked up from germline, CDR1 is MNHEY and CDR2 is SMNVEV (reference sequence). This CDR3 reads CASSLVWDRGLGEQYF. The DNA of the CDR3 is TGTGCCAGCAGTTTAGTATGGGACAGGGGTTTGGGGGAGCAGTACTTC.

The chain recombines TRBV29-1 with TRBJ1-1, with 7 bases identical to TRBD1. The CDR3 loop spans 14 amino acids. The germline V gene has CDR1 SQVTM and CDR2 ANQGSEA. V lost 7 bases and J lost 2; bases outside the gene matches: 10. CDR3 sequence: CSADLTGLNTEAFF. The CDR3, as DNA: TGCAGCGCCGACCTGACAGGGTTAAACACTGAAGCTTTCTTT.

J is TRBJ2-4 and V is TRBV7-2; D tentatively reads TRBD1 or TRBD2 (5 bases each). Trimming stripped 5 bases from V and 1 base from J, with 15 bases between. The CDR3 totals 16 residues. CDR1 and CDR2 from the germline V gene are SGHTA and FQGNSA. CDR3 in DNA: TGTGCCAGCAGCCCGGGACCAGCTCGGGCCAAAAACATTCAGTACTTC. Its protein product is CASSPGPARAKNIQYF.

This clone was counted between two and nine times. This chain uses TRBV6-5 with TRBJ2-2, with TRBD1 as a possible D gene (5 bases). This CDR3 comprises 14 residues. The germline V and J ends were trimmed by 11 bases and 0 bases, with 13 bases remaining between them. Germline V gene sequence: CDR1 MNHEY, CDR2 SVGAGI. CDR3 protein: CAVGRTPNTGELFF. CDR3 in DNA: TGTGCCGTCGGAAGGACACCGAACACCGGGGAGCTGTTTTTT.

The J gene is TRBJ2-2, the V gene TRBV5-1; D tentatively reads TRBD1 or TRBD2 (5 bases each). This CDR3 has 16 amino acids. Germline assignment: CDR1 SGHRS and CDR2 YFSETQ. The CDR3 protein is CASTGTLNTNTGELFF. CDR3 nucleotide sequence: TGCGCTTCGACGGGGACCCTGAATACCAACACCGGGGAGCTGTTTTTT.

The chain carries TRBV7-2 and TRBJ1-2; tentative D call: TRBD1 (5 bases). This CDR3 has 13 amino acids. CDR1 is SGHTA, CDR2 FQGNSA, per germline. Trimming left V 5 bases short and J 2 bases short, with 9 bases between. CDR3 bases: TGTGCCAGCAGCCCGTCAGGGAACTATGGCTACACCTTC. It yields the protein CASSPSGNYGYTF.

V and J are TRBV28 and TRBJ1-2; no clear D gene. The CDR3 spans 14 residues. V lost 2 bases to trimming and J lost 8 bases, with 15 bases between them. The germline V gene has CDR1 MDHEN and CDR2 SYDVKM. The CDR3 bases are TGTGCCAGCAGTTTAGCCCCCTTATCGCGCGGCTACACCTTC. It specifies CASSLAPLSRGYTF.

The chain joins TRBV7-2 to TRBJ1-2, with TRBD1 identical over 8 bases. The CDR3 contains 13 residues. Germline-derived CDR1 and CDR2 are SGHTA and FQGNSA. Unmatched junction bases numbered 6, after V lost 5 bases and J lost 7 bases. CDR3 loop: CASSPETGVGYTF. The CDR3 DNA is TGTGCCAGCAGCCCCGAGACAGGGGTTGGCTACACCTTC.